The TCR beta chain under discussion was sequenced for a study of T cell changes during pregnancy in multiple sclerosis. Assay: immunoSEQ multiplex PCR; the TCRdb copy retains only in-frame clones and omits some. The sample records tens of thousands of clones, 91% being singletons. The CDR3 runs to 14 residues. The ends were cut back, 0 bases at V and 1 base at J, with 7 bases in the middle. Germline assignment: CDR1 SGHRS and CDR2 YFSETQ. Sequenced material: peripheral blood, taken before pregnancy. The chain links TRBV5-1 to TRBJ1-1; D remains ambiguous. This TCR was recovered from a female donor with multiple sclerosis, enrolled in a pregnancy study. In DNA form, the CDR3 reads TGCGCCAGCAGCTTGGATCCAGGGAACACTGAAGCTTTCTTT. It is translated as CASSLDPGNTEAFF.